A single sample is the source of the 10 T cell receptor beta chains below, sequenced in a study of beta chain features in type 1 diabetes. Study-wide findings and caveats: When Type 1 diabetes patients were examined, their TCRB CDR3s proved moderately but significantly shorter in all four CD4+ subsets.

TCRB transcripts that were expressed got sequenced, as all of the isolated RNA had been reverse transcribed. Libraries were prepared by immunoSEQ multiplex PCR; TCRdb keeps only in-frame clonotypes and omits some of them. The table has 630,000 or so clones, about 14% seen once; the top ten hold 0.035% to 0.045%. These TCRs are of unknown antigen specificity. Input material: naive CD4+ T cells from blood. These receptors were obtained from a man between 18 and 29 years old with type 1 diabetes.

This clone occurred a few times. J is TRBJ2-1 and V is TRBV6-5; D is possibly TRBD1 or TRBD2 (5 bases each). This CDR3 comprises 14 residues. CDR1 is MNHEY and CDR2 is SVGAGI in the germline V gene. Trimming left V 8 bases short and J 9 bases short, with 20 bases between. The CDR3 here is CASYGRGRVGEQFF. CDR3 sequence (DNA): TGTGCCAGCTATGGTCGGGGCCGAGTTGGTGAGCAGTTCTTC.

This sequence joins TRBV29-1 and TRBJ2-2; the match to TRBD1 covers 8 bases. Per germline, CDR1 SQVTM and CDR2 ANQGSEA. This CDR3 has 14 amino acids. After removal of 0 bases from V and 5 bases from J, the junction contained 2 bases not matched to a gene. The CDR3 sequence is CSVEEQGGTGELFF. Written as DNA, the CDR3 is TGCAGCGTTGAAGAACAGGGGGGTACCGGGGAGCTGTTTTTT.

This clone was detected a few times. The chain is built from TRBV5-4 and TRBJ2-2; 9 bases are a match to TRBD2. The CDR3 is 16 amino acids. CDR1 and CDR2 from the germline V gene are SGHNT and YYREEE (reference sequence). V gave up 4 bases and J gave up 6 bases; unmatched junction bases: 10. The CDR3 sequence is CASSTGTSFLAGELFF. Here the CDR3 DNA reads TGTGCCAGCAGCACCGGGACTAGCTTCCTAGCCGGGGAGCTGTTTTTT.

This chain joins TRBV30 and TRBJ2-2; 15 nucleotides align to TRBD2. V gave up 3 bases and J gave up 4 bases; unmatched junction bases: 9. Looked up from germline, CDR1 is GTSNPN and CDR2 is SVGIG (reference sequence). The CDR3 spans 18 residues. The CDR3 DNA reads as TGTGCCTGGAGGCTGAAGGGACTAGCGGGAGGAGGCACCGGGGAGCTGTTTTTT. Its translation is CAWRLKGLAGGGTGELFF.

V is TRBV6-6 and J is TRBJ2-3; no definite D call. The CDR3 contains 13 residues. Per the germline V gene, CDR1 is MNHNY and CDR2 is SVGAGI (reference sequence). The V and J ends lost 5 bases and 6 bases respectively, with 12 bases between them. The CDR3 loop reads CASSPRSRDTQYF. Written as DNA, the CDR3 is TGTGCCAGCAGTCCCAGGTCAAGGGATACGCAGTATTTT.

This clone has more than one count but fewer than ten. This specimen includes other DNA sequences encoding the same CDR3. This chain connects TRBV7-2 to TRBJ2-3; 7 positions match TRBD2. This CDR3 contains 14 residues. Germline CDR1 reads SGHTA; CDR2 reads FQGNSA. Losses at the gene ends were 1 base for V and 2 bases for J; bases not matched to a gene: 0. This CDR3 reads CASSLGLATDTQYF. CDR3 sequence (DNA): TGTGCCAGCAGCTTAGGACTAGCCACAGATACGCAGTATTTT.

J is TRBJ2-5 and V is TRBV9; TRBD2 agrees at 7 bases. V dropped 3 bases and J dropped 2; count of bases not matched to a gene: 10. The CDR3 has 16 amino acids. In germline, CDR1 is SGDLS, CDR2 YYNGEE. The CDR3 spells CASSATTGRAQETQYF. The CDR3 DNA follows: TGTGCCAGCAGCGCAACCACGGGGAGGGCACAAGAGACCCAGTACTTC.

The chain has TRBV6-5 and TRBJ1-5, with 12 bases fitting TRBD1. This CDR3 spans 14 amino acids. The V segment lost 11 bases and the J segment 8 bases; nucleotides outside the gene matches: 10. The germline gives CDR1 MNHEY, CDR2 SVGAGI. CDR3 amino acids: CAPSVGTGGEPQHF. Written as DNA, the CDR3 is TGTGCCCCTTCCGTAGGGACAGGGGGCGAGCCCCAGCATTTT.

This clone has just a few counts. The chain recombines TRBV19 with TRBJ2-3; 9 bases map to TRBD1. The V segment lost 11 bases and the J segment 1 base; nucleotides outside the gene matches: 4. The CDR3 loop spans 13 amino acids. Germline CDR1 and CDR2: LNHDA and SQIVND (reference sequence). The CDR3 protein is CAAGDRGTDTQYF. The CDR3 region has the DNA TGTGCCGCCGGGGACAGGGGCACAGATACGCAGTATTTT.

The V gene is TRBV2, the J gene TRBJ2-7, with 10 bases fitting TRBD2. V dropped 2 bases and J dropped 2; count of bases not matched to a gene: 3. The V gene's germline CDR1 is SNHLY and CDR2 FYNNEI. The CDR3 extends over 15 amino acids. CDR3 amino acids: CASSEILAGTYEQYF. The CDR3 DNA reads TGTGCCAGCAGTGAAATACTAGCGGGAACCTACGAGCAGTACTTC. Together with reference TRBV2 and TRBJ2-7, the CDR3 gives the full variable domain: EPEVTQTPSHQVTQMGQEVILRCVPISNHLYFYWYRQILGQKVEFLVSFYNNEISEKSEIFDDQFSVERPDGSNFTLKIRSTKLEDSAMYFCASSEILAGTYEQYFGPGTRLTVT.